The T cell receptor beta chain under discussion was sequenced for a study of T cell repertoires in cytomegalovirus infection. At least ten counts were recorded for this clonotype. TCRdb itself ran the reads through MiXCR, one entry per CDR3 protein. The sample contains fewer than 80,000 distinct CDR3 sequences, 3.7% of which appear only once. This CDR3 contains 12 residues. The germline CDR1 and CDR2 sequences are SGHVS and FNYEAQ. V lost 5 bases to trimming and J lost 2 bases, with 6 bases between them. The TCR was taken from a human donor in good health (CMV status not recorded). Some clones in this sample may be carry-over from other donors' samples. This chain uses TRBV7-6 with TRBJ2-5; the D is unclear. Sequences were obtained from PBMCs. The CDR3 loop is CASSPFQETQYF. The CDR3, as DNA: TGTGCCAGCAGCCCTTTTCAAGAGACCCAGTACTTC.